A selection of T cell receptor beta chains follows, all from one sample in a study of blood T cell repertoires in COVID-19. Some clones are missing from TCRdb's copy, which holds only in-frame ones; the method was immunoSEQ multiplex PCR. The data show about 330,000 clones, with about 92% seen just once and about a fifth held by the top ten. Sequenced input: PBMCs or T cells enriched from blood (not recorded which). Receptors were obtained from a woman in her 30s who had recovered from COVID-19. Both conserved end residues are trimmed from each CDR3.

J | V | CDR3
TRBJ1-1 | TRBV4-3 | ASSLDRGTEAF
TRBJ2-1 | TRBV14 | ASSRNRGGTYNEQF
TRBJ1-1 | TRBV28 | ASSLRIEAF
TRBJ1-1 | TRBV10-1 | ATQGAWWSTEAF
TRBJ2-2 | TRBV29-1 | SVDRGNTGELF
TRBJ1-1 | TRBV15 | ATADRLNTEAF
TRBJ1-1 | TRBV2 | ASTLDRAVTEAF
TRBJ1-4 | TRBV6-1 | ASSDRFLSEKLF
TRBJ1-5 | TRBV4-3 | ASSQDQGVNQPQH
TRBJ1-2 | TRBV11-2 | ASSLSQHYGYT
TRBJ1-2 | TRBV4-1 | ASSQREASTGDIGYT
TRBJ1-1 | TRBV4-1 | ASSQDQETEAF
TRBJ1-5 | TRBV10-1 | ARRQAFVQPQH
TRBJ1-2 | TRBV4-1 | ASRSGGTTNYGYT
TRBJ1-2 | TRBV30 | ACGTGTNYGYT
TRBJ1-1 | TRBV5-8 | ASSLGQKAF
TRBJ1-5 | TRBV19 | ASSFYPSYSNQPQH
TRBJ1-1 | TRBV28 | ASSSPRGGPLNTEAF
TRBJ1-2 | TRBV5-6 | ASSLDLTGSNYGYT
TRBJ2-6 | TRBV29-1 | SVTGGRSGANVLT
TRBJ1-2 | TRBV5-4 | ASSLAGGVGYT
TRBJ2-5 | TRBV19 | ASNFDRSHQETQY
TRBJ2-7 | TRBV6-2/TRBV6-3 | ASSYVLYEQY
TRBJ1-1 | TRBV20-1 | SASSQRTSAF
TRBJ1-1 | TRBV20-1 | SGAENTEAF
TRBJ2-1 | TRBV4-1 | ASSQDVGATYNEQF
TRBJ2-3 | TRBV13 | ASSLTSGGAADTQY
TRBJ2-6 | TRBV2 | ASSEYPLAGGPSGANVLT
TRBJ2-3 | TRBV5-5 | ASSWTSGTDTQY
TRBJ2-5 | TRBV11-2 | ASSLVWGGETQY
TRBJ1-6 | TRBV30 | AWTPTAASPLH
TRBJ1-1 | TRBV28 | ASSSPRGLTTEAF
TRBJ2-1 | TRBV25-1 | ACEGVIYNEQF
TRBJ2-5 | TRBV7-3 | ASSPMGLQETQY
TRBJ2-1 | TRBV28 | ASSLGLWRQGIYNEQF
TRBJ1-5 | TRBV2 | ASSDSLAGEMPQPQH
TRBJ2-1 | TRBV7-2 | ASSLARLANRGEQF
TRBJ1-2 | TRBV29-1 | SVEDLIYLNYGYT
TRBJ1-1 | TRBV7-8 | ASSRSVTGGTEAF
TRBJ1-5 | TRBV2 | ASNREGSNQPQH
TRBJ1-5 | TRBV28 | ASSLRGQGSPQH
TRBJ2-3 | TRBV9 | ASSPKRGPSTDTQY
TRBJ1-6 | TRBV12-3/TRBV12-4 | ASSNSGGPLH